This TCR beta chain appears in the sequencing data of a study of cytomegalovirus exposure and HLA in healthy donors. With V trimmed by 0 bases and J by 6 bases, 1 base remained unmatched. CDR3 size: 14 residues. The V gene's germline CDR1 is SGHNT and CDR2 YYREEE (reference sequence). General study findings and limits: The authors confirmed in vitro that a few CMV-associated chains were specific for CMV antigens. Subsequent analysis of the roughly 120 validation repertoires found a tendency for first-cohort TCR clusters to co-occur.

About this clone: What it recognizes is unknown.

The repertoire was sequenced with immunoSEQ multiplex PCR; TCRdb's copy has only in-frame clones and lacks some. The sample lists about 170,000 clones; roughly 89% were seen once. This clonotype was obtained from a man in his late teens or twenties in good health and CMV-seropositive. The sequencing sample was made of PBMCs. The chain recombines TRBV5-4 with TRBJ2-7; 12 nucleotides agree with TRBD2. The CDR3 DNA follows: TGTGCCAGCAGCTTGGAACTAGCGGGAGGCGAGCAGTACTTC. This codes for CASSLELAGGEQYF.